This T cell receptor (beta chain) appears in the sequencing data of a study of chemoradiotherapy in HPV16-positive cancers. This clone appeared a few times. V shed 6 bases and J shed 12 bases, with 15 bases lying between them. This CDR3 region has 11 residues. The germline CDR1 and CDR2 sequences are WNHNN and SYGVQD (reference sequence). Sequencing was performed with immunoSEQ multiplex PCR; in TCRdb, only in-frame clones are kept and a portion is missing. Seen here are about 15,000 clones, around 78% observed once, and the top ten hold roughly a tenth. This clonotype originated in a human donor with HPV-associated anogenital cancer. The rearrangement joins TRBV10-1 to TRBJ2-7; D unresolved. Sampling was carried out from a patient who underwent chemoradiotherapy. In nucleotides, the CDR3 is TGCGCCAGCAGGCAACGGTGGTCGTCGTACTTC. Translating it yields CASRQRWSSYF.